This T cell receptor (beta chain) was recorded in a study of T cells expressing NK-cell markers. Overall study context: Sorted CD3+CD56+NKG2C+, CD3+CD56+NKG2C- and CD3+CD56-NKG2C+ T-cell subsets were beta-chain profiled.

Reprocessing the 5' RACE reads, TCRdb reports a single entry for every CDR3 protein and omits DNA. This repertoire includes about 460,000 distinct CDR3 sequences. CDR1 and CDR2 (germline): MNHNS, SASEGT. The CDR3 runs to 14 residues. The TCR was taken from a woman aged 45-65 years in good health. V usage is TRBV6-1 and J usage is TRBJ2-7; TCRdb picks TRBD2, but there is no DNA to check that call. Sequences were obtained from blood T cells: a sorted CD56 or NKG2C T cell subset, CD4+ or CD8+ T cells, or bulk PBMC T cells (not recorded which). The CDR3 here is CATTRQEGTYEQYF.